The present T cell receptor (beta chain) was sequenced within a study of response to subunit inactivated influenza vaccine. Unmatched junction bases numbered 5, after V lost 1 base and J lost 1 base. The CDR3 is 16 amino acids. Germline values: CDR1 SGHVS, CDR2 FQNEAQ. Findings of the study overall: With each seasonal influenza vaccination, the authors suggested, few new T cells are recruited.

TCRdb fed the RT-PCR reads into MiXCR, producing one record per CDR3 protein. Here the sample spans more than 400,000 distinct CDR3 sequences, 6.5% to 8% being singletons. Notes on this clonotype: Antigen unknown.

Sequenced here: PBMCs from blood, sampled less than 25 months after vaccination. This TCR was recovered from a man between 50 and 69 years old who received an inactivated influenza vaccine. This sequence joins TRBV7-8 and TRBJ2-3, with 7 bases fitting TRBD2. CDR3 DNA sequence: TGTGCCAGCAGCTTAGATCGCCGGGAGGGCACAGATACGCAGTATTTT. This codes for CASSLDRREGTDTQYF. Looking up the rest from reference TRBV7-8 and TRBJ2-3 gives the full variable domain: GAGVSQSPRYKVAKRGQDVALRCDPISGHVSLFWYQQALGQGPEFLTYFQNEAQLDKSGLPSDRFFAERPEGSVSTLKIQRTQQEDSAVYLCASSLDRREGTDTQYFGPGTRLTVL.